This is a list of T cell receptor beta chains from one sample in a study of identical twins. TCRdb passed the 5' RACE reads through MiXCR, listing each CDR3 protein once. The sample contains around 1.7 million distinct CDR3 sequences, less than 35% of which appear only once. The sequencing sample was made of cord blood. The receptors come from a newborn girl in good health. Each CDR3 is given with its conserved first and last residue. The D gene is left open where the match is weak. The size entry is marked missing in some rows and otherwise reads once, few, many or a size class.

V gene	D gene	CDR3 length	clone size	J gene	CDR3 protein	CDR3 DNA
TRBV27	-	14	few	TRBJ1-6	CASSFLRDDSPLHF	TGTGCCAGCAGTTTCCTACGGGATGATTCACCCCTCCACTTT
TRBV19	TRBD1	14	few	TRBJ1-2	CASSIGDRDYGYTF	TGTGCCAGTAGTATTGGGGACAGGGACTATGGCTACACCTTC
TRBV4-1	-	14	-	TRBJ2-2	CASGKGPDTGELFF	TGCGCCAGCGGGAAGGGCCCAGACACCGGGGAGCTGTTTTTT
TRBV6-6	TRBD2	14	-	TRBJ2-4	CASTGLATGGIQYF	TGTGCCAGCACCGGACTAGCGACTGGGGGCATTCAGTACTTC
TRBV29-1	-	13	-	TRBJ2-6	CSVDRGGANVLTF	TGCAGCGTTGACAGGGGTGGGGCCAACGTCCTGACTTTC
TRBV10-3	-	15	-	TRBJ1-5	CAIGGLGRGNQPQHF	TGTGCCATCGGTGGTTTAGGGAGGGGAAATCAGCCCCAGCATTTT
TRBV15	-	14	-	TRBJ1-2	CATSRMDSPYGYTF	TGTGCCACCAGCAGAATGGACAGCCCCTATGGCTACACCTTC
TRBV2	-	10	few	TRBJ2-3	CASGIATQYF	TGTGCCAGCGGGATAGCTACGCAGTATTTT
TRBV28	TRBD1	17	-	TRBJ2-1	CASSSGTGGSGYNEQFF	TGTGCCAGCAGTTCCGGGACAGGGGGCTCCGGGTACAATGAGCAGTTCTTC
TRBV4-1	TRBD1	15	-	TRBJ1-1	CASSQTTGSNTEAFF	TGCGCCAGCAGCCAGACGACAGGGTCGAACACTGAAGCTTTCTTT
TRBV3-1	-	14	-	TRBJ2-2	CASSQVISTGELFF	TGTGCCAGCAGCCAAGTAATAAGCACCGGGGAGCTGTTTTTT
TRBV10-3	TRBD1	14	-	TRBJ2-3	CATSPDRGVDTQYF	TGTGCCACCAGCCCAGACAGGGGAGTGGATACGCAGTATTTT
TRBV6-1	-	11	many	TRBJ2-3	CASSDADTQYF	TGTGCCAGCAGTGATGCAGATACGCAGTATTTT
TRBV5-1	TRBD1	16	-	TRBJ2-3	CASSLVQGAGADTQYF	TGCGCCAGCAGCTTGGTACAGGGGGCTGGCGCAGATACGCAGTATTTT
TRBV10-3	-	14	few	TRBJ2-7	CAIRRGEFGYEQYF	TGTGCCATCAGAAGGGGAGAATTCGGGTACGAGCAGTACTTC
TRBV7-2	-	15	once	TRBJ1-1	CASSLWAGLDTEAFF	TGTGCCAGCAGCTTATGGGCGGGATTGGACACTGAAGCTTTCTTT
TRBV11-2	-	14	few	TRBJ2-3	CASNKLGSTDTQYF	TGTGCCAGCAATAAACTAGGAAGCACAGATACGCAGTATTTT
TRBV20-1	-	18	-	TRBJ2-7	CSAKRRLATWYEPYEQYF	TGCAGTGCCAAACGACGGTTAGCAACCTGGTACGAGCCCTACGAGCAGTACTTC
TRBV3-1	-	14	-	TRBJ2-4	CASSQAPRKNIQYF	TGTGCCAGCAGCCAAGCGCCTAGGAAAAACATTCAGTACTTC
TRBV4-2	-	15	many	TRBJ2-1	CASSQDLPRGNEQFF	TGTGCCAGCAGCCAAGATCTCCCTAGAGGCAATGAGCAGTTCTTC
TRBV28	-	14	-	TRBJ1-2	CASSFGAGSYGYTF	TGTGCCAGCAGTTTTGGGGCTGGGAGCTATGGCTACACCTTC
TRBV7-2	-	13	few	TRBJ1-2	CASSFTGKYGYTF	TGTGCCAGCAGCTTCACAGGGAAATATGGCTACACCTTC
TRBV5-1	TRBD2	17	-	TRBJ2-7	CASSLTPTSGSYNEQYF	TGCGCCAGCAGCTTGACCCCAACTAGCGGCTCCTACAATGAGCAGTACTTC
TRBV29-1	-	18	few	TRBJ1-1	CSVENRLQAKMMNTEAFF	TGCAGCGTTGAGAATCGGCTACAGGCCAAAATGATGAACACTGAAGCTTTCTTT
TRBV9	-	13	few	TRBJ2-3	CASSVGRADTQYF	TGTGCCAGCAGCGTAGGAAGGGCTGATACGCAGTATTTT
TRBV25-1	-	13	few	TRBJ1-1	CASRPTENTEAFF	TGTGCCAGCAGGCCGACAGAGAACACTGAAGCTTTCTTT
TRBV27	TRBD1	17	-	TRBJ1-6	CASRGLDRGSYNSPLHF	TGTGCCAGCAGAGGGCTGGACAGGGGCTCCTATAATTCACCCCTCCACTTT
TRBV12-3/TRBV12-4	-	16	many	TRBJ2-4	CASSLSGGGIANIQYF	TGTGCCAGCAGTTTATCAGGGGGGGGGATAGCAAACATTCAGTACTTC
TRBV3-1	-	12	-	TRBJ1-2	CASSQEGSGHTF	TGTGCCAGCAGCCAAGAGGGGTCGGGCCACACCTTC
TRBV7-9	TRBD2	16	-	TRBJ2-7	CASSPERGRQINEQYF	TGTGCCAGCAGCCCTGAGCGGGGTAGACAGATCAACGAGCAGTACTTC
TRBV6-6	-	15	few	TRBJ1-6	CASSYSPESNSPLHF	TGTGCCAGCAGTTACTCCCCAGAGAGCAATTCACCCCTCCACTTT
TRBV11-2	-	11	-	TRBJ2-3	CASTRIGTQYF	TGTGCCAGCACCCGTATTGGTACGCAGTATTTT
TRBV10-3	-	13	few	TRBJ2-7	CAIGTTPGYEQYF	TGTGCCATTGGAACGACCCCGGGCTACGAGCAGTACTTC
TRBV28	TRBD2	16	few	TRBJ2-5	CASSLRLAGGGETQYF	TGTGCCAGCAGTTTGCGGCTAGCGGGAGGGGGAGAGACCCAGTACTTC
TRBV30	-	12	few	TRBJ1-3	CAWRASGNTIYF	TGTGCCTGGAGGGCCTCTGGAAACACCATATATTTT
TRBV19	TRBD2	15	-	TRBJ2-3	CASSMLAGVSDTQYF	TGTGCCAGTAGTATGCTAGCGGGAGTCTCAGATACGCAGTATTTT
TRBV10-3	-	17	-	TRBJ1-6	CAISESVYWGQDSPPHF	TGTGCCATCAGTGAGTCGGTTTATTGGGGGCAGGATTCACCCCCCCACTTT
TRBV25-1	-	15	-	TRBJ1-1	CASSDFGAVGTEAFF	TGTGCCAGCAGTGATTTCGGGGCTGTGGGCACTGAAGCTTTCTTT
TRBV29-1	TRBD1	13	many	TRBJ1-4	CSVGRDRDEKLFF	TGCAGCGTTGGTCGGGACAGGGATGAAAAACTGTTTTTT
TRBV25-1	-	15	few	TRBJ2-3	CASPLSGMGTDTQYF	TGTGCCAGCCCCCTATCGGGAATGGGGACAGATACGCAGTATTTT
TRBV25-1	TRBD2	16	-	TRBJ2-1	CANTGLADDSYNEQFF	TGTGCCAACACTGGACTAGCGGACGATTCCTACAATGAGCAGTTCTTC
TRBV28	-	14	few	TRBJ2-1	CASSSGPEYNEQFF	TGTGCCAGCAGTTCGGGACCGGAATACAATGAGCAGTTCTTC
TRBV28	-	17	-	TRBJ2-4	CASSPRSTGVAKTIQYF	TGTGCCAGCAGTCCAAGGTCAACGGGAGTAGCCAAAACCATTCAGTACTTC
TRBV12-3/TRBV12-4	-	13	-	TRBJ2-7	CASSNKRGGEQYF	TGTGCCAGCAGTAATAAGAGGGGGGGGGAGCAGTACTTC
TRBV14	-	13	-	TRBJ2-7	CASSPLPTYEHYF	TGTGCCAGCAGTCCACTACCTACCTACGAGCATTACTTC